This TCR beta chain was profiled in a study of T cell responses to AZD1222 COVID-19 vaccine (dated by TCRdb to the early 2020s). A note on the overall study: TCR sequencing was performed for over 230 trial participants, of whom around 200 were given two doses of AZD1222 and around 25 were given two doses of MenACWY control vaccine. Enrollment into the trials was organized by age into subgroups of 18-55, 56-69 and 70-plus years, and those subgroups contained roughly 140, 27 and 60 TCR-sequenced participants, respectively.

The CDR3 regions of human TCRbeta chains were subjected to immunosequencing. The original methods were these. Repertoire TCRs were checked for matches against a reference library of SARS-CoV-2-specific TCRs that had been generated using the MIRA antigen-specificity platform. Breadth meant the fraction of unique TCRs that were SARS-CoV-2-associated, whereas depth meant the fraction of total T cells that were SARS-CoV-2-associated. Using the MIRA data, each spike-specific TCR was mapped to the spike region that the TCR reacts to and placed in a CD4 or CD8 class. Log10-transformed breadth and depth values were compared by one-way ANOVA with Sidak's multiple comparisons tests. In its TCRdb copy, this immuneACCESS table keeps in-frame sequences only and misses some clones. Where compared with another copy, unresolved V genes explain less than half of these, and the others have no known cause. That table is the source of V, J and clone size, and D and trimming were worked out from the DNA. This sample holds roughly 200,000 clones; 85% to 95% were observed only once. Approximately 0.98% of the sample lies in the top ten.

What the study reported, not specific to this receptor: CD4 TCRs associated with the vaccine covered the entire spike protein, and the dominant responses were in regions 160-218 and 743-854. Because no samples from the day 14 peak response were available, repertoires could be characterized only after the peak T cell response. In the small 56-69-year group, the increase in depth fell short of significance, most likely because of low power. Only five to seven AZD1222 recipients were SARS-CoV-2 seropositive at baseline, limiting conclusions about previously exposed vaccinees. Spike-specific TCR breadth and depth rose significantly after two AZD1222 doses compared with day 0 and with MenACWY recipients. Nearly half of unique spike-specific TCRs reportedly recognized epitopes outside regions mutated in the B.1.351 and B.1.1.7 variants. Most participants were white British and females outnumbered males, and the authors suggested that clonal diversity may have been underestimated.

On this clone: The antigen it binds to is not known. Per-nucleotide qualities are absent, and no much larger clonotype sits a single base away.

This specimen's time point label, interpreted: about 28 days (+/-7) after the second vaccine dose. The treatment or condition label on this specimen signifies: meningococcal conjugate vaccine given as trial control. Samples from vaccinated people were obtained from the UK trials COV001 and COV002, which included a single-blind randomized controlled phase 2/3 trial of AZD1222 (ChAdOx1 nCoV-19) in healthy adults. Trial participant PBMC samples were collected at day 0 and day 28 after the second dose for TCRbeta chain sequencing. The sequencing here drew on peripheral blood, taken 28 days after the second dose of the MenACWY control vaccine. This TCR came from an adult who received the MenACWY meningococcal vaccine as a control.

The DNA sequence is TGTGCCAGCAGCTTGGGGACTAGCGGGACAAACACCGGGGAGCTGTTTTTT. This encodes CASSLGTSGTNTGELFF. The rearranged chain carries TRBV5-5 and TRBJ2-2; 12 bases in between match TRBD2. The CDR3 spans 17 residues, from the cysteine through the phenylalanine. Only CDR3 DNA is held: 51 bases, read in frame from base 1. V lost 0 bases and J lost 2 bases, and the count of bases not matched to a germline gene is 2. The germline V gene encodes CDR1 SGHKS and CDR2 YYEKEE (reference sequence).